This T cell receptor (beta chain) stems from a study of low-dose radiotherapy and immunotherapy resistance in tumors. In the study overall: For Cohort 1, fractions of 0.5 Gy were given every 2 weeks, reaching 6.5 Gy overall. Patients received cyclophosphamide 200 mg/m2 intravenously every two weeks, the day before radiation-immunotherapy. The schedule for Cohort 2 used 1 Gy per fraction every two weeks, which added up to 13 Gy over 26 weeks. The regimen for patients comprised intravenous nivolumab 240 mg every two weeks plus intravenous ipilimumab 1 mg/kg every six weeks.

TRAV- and TRBV-specific primers were used for first-strand cDNA, which covered alpha and beta chains. With a V-primer adapter and a constant-region primer, TCRs were amplified for around 21 PCR cycles. One entry per CDR3 protein, called by TCRdb with MiXCR from the reads. The sample consists of approximately 91,000 distinct CDR3 sequences, roughly 20% of them appearing once. The CDR3 sequence is 16 residues long. V was pared by 5 bases and J by 2 bases, with 17 bases between. Time point specified: after trial treatment. Treatment described: LDRT plus nivolumab, ipilimumab, low-dose cyclophosphamide and aspirin (RACIN trial).

The chain combines TRBV12-3 or TRBV12-4 with TRBJ2-3; a possible D gene is TRBD2 (6 bases). The TCR was taken from a female donor with ovarian cancer. Sample: PBMCs, taken after low-dose radiotherapy plus immunotherapy. This chain's CDR3 is CASSREPGLVTDTQYF. The CDR3 DNA is TGTGCCAGCAGTCGAGAACCGGGACTCGTCACAGATACGCAGTATTTT.